This T cell receptor beta chain emerged from a study of T cell changes during pregnancy in multiple sclerosis. Clones were sequenced by immunoSEQ multiplex PCR, and TCRdb holds only the in-frame ones, with some missing. The table has around 100,000 clones, around 94% seen once. CDR1 SGHNT and CDR2 YYREEE come from the germline V gene (reference sequence). V lost 3 bases, J lost 9 bases, and 8 bases stayed unmatched. The CDR3 is 14 residues long. The specimen comprised peripheral blood, sampled after pregnancy. The sequence derives from a female donor with multiple sclerosis, enrolled in a pregnancy study. This sequence joins TRBV5-4 and TRBJ2-1; 8 nucleotides align to TRBD1. CDR3 DNA sequence: TGTGCCAGCAGCTACATCAGGGGGCTGGGTGAGCAGTTCTTC. Its protein product is CASSYIRGLGEQFF. The complete variable domain, with remaining parts taken from reference TRBV5-4 and TRBJ2-1, reads ETGVTQSPTHLIKTRGQQVTLRCSSQSGHNTVSWYQQALGQGPQFIFQYYREEENGRGNFPPRFSGLQFPNYSSELNVNALELDDSALYLCASSYIRGLGEQFFGPGTRLTVL.